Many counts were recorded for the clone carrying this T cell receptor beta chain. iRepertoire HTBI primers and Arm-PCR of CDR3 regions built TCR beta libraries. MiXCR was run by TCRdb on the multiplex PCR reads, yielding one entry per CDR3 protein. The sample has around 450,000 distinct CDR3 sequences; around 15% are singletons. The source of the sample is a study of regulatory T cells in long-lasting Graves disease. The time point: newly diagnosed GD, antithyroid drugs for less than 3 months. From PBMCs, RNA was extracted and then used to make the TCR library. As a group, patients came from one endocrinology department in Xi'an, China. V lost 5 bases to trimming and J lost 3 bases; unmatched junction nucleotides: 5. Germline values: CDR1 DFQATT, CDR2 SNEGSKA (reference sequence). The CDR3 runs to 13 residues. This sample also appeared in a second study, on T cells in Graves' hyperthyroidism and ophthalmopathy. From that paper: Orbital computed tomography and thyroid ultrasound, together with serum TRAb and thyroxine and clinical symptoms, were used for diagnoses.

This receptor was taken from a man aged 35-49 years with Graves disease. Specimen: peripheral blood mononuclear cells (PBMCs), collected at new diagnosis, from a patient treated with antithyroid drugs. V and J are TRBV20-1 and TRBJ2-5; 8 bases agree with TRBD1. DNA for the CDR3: TGCAGTGCTTCAAGGACAGGGAAAGAGACCCAGTACTTC. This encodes CSASRTGKETQYF.